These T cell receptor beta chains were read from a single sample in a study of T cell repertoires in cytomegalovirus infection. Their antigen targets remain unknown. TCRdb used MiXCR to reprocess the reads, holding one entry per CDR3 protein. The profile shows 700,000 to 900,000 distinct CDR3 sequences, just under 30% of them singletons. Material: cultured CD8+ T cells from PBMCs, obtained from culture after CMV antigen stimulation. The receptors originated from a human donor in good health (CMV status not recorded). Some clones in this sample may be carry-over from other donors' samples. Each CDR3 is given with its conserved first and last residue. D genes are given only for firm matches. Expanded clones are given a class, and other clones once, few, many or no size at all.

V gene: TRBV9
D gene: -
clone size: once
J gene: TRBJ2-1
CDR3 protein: CASSASGLQNNEQFF
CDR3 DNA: TGTGCCAGCAGCGCCTCGGGACTTCAGAACAATGAGCAGTTCTTC

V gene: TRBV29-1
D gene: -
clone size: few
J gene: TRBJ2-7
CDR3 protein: CSVEGYGASYEQYF
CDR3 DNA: TGCAGCGTTGAAGGGTACGGGGCTTCCTACGAGCAGTACTTC

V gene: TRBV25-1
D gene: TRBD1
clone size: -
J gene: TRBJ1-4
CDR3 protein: CASMGDRAKLFF
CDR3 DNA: TGTGCCAGCATGGGGGACAGGGCAAAACTGTTTTTT

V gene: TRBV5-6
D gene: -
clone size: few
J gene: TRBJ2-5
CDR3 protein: CASSSYGGLQETQYF
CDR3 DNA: TGTGCCAGCAGCTCCTACGGGGGGCTCCAAGAGACCCAGTACTTC

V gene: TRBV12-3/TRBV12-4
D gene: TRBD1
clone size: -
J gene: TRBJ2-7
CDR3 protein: CASSDRDREAYEQYF
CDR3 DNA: TGTGCCAGCAGTGACCGGGACAGGGAGGCCTACGAGCAGTACTTC

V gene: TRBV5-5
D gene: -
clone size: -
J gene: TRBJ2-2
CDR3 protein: CASSLLGGGELFF
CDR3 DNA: TGTGCCAGCAGCTTGCTCGGCGGCGGGGAGCTGTTTTTT

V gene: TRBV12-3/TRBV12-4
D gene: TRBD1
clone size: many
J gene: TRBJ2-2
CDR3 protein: CASSPTGGMNTGELFF
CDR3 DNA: TGTGCCAGCAGCCCTACAGGGGGCATGAACACCGGGGAGCTGTTTTTT

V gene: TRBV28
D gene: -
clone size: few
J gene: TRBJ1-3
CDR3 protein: CASSLLVPWGGNTIYF
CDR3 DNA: TGTGCCAGCAGTTTATTAGTCCCCTGGGGAGGAAACACCATATATTTT

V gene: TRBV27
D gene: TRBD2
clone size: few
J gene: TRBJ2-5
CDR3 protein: CASSSVLAGGGETQYF
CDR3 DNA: TGTGCCAGCAGTTCGGTACTAGCGGGGGGGGGAGAGACCCAGTACTTC

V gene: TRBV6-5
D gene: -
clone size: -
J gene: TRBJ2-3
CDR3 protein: CASSRLSPSTDTQYF
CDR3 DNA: TGTGCCAGCAGTCGACTTTCCCCTAGCACAGATACGCAGTATTTT

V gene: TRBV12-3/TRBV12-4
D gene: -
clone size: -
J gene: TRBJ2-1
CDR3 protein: CATTLGGGLYNEQFF
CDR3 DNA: TGTGCCACAACATTGGGGGGGGGCCTGTACAATGAGCAGTTCTTC

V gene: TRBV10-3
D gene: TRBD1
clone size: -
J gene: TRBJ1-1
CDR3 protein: CAIRTRNRQGETEAFF
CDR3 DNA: TGTGCCATCAGGACACGAAATAGACAGGGCGAGACTGAAGCTTTCTTT

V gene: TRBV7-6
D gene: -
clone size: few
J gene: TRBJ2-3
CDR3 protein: CASSNRALTDTQYF
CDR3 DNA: TGTGCCAGCTCAAACAGGGCCCTCACAGATACGCAGTATTTT

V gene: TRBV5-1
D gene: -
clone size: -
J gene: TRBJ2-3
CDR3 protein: CASSLAGGLLRTDTQYF
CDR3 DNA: TGCGCCAGCAGCTTGGCCGGGGGGCTCCTACGCACAGATACGCAGTATTTT

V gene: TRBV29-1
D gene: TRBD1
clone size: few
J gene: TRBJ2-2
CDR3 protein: CSVEGQSEQGAYMTGELFF
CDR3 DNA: TGCAGCGTTGAAGGGCAGAGTGAACAGGGGGCGTATATGACCGGGGAGCTGTTTTTT

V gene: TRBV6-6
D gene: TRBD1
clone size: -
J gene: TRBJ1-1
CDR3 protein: CASSYSRWTGGFLNTEAFF
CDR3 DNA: TGTGCCAGCAGTTACTCGCGTTGGACAGGGGGCTTTTTGAACACTGAAGCTTTCTTT

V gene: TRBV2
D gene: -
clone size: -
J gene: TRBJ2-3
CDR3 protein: CASSEAVLDTQYF
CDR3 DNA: TGTGCCAGCAGTGAAGCGGTCCTCGATACGCAGTATTTT

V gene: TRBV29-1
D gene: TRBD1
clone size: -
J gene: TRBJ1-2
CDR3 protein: CSVERGQGASYGYTF
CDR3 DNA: TGCAGCGTTGAGAGGGGACAGGGGGCCTCCTATGGCTACACCTTC

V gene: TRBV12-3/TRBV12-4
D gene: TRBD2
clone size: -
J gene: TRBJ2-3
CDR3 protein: CASSPTGGDTDTQYF
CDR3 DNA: TGTGCCAGCAGTCCGACCGGGGGGGACACAGATACGCAGTATTTT

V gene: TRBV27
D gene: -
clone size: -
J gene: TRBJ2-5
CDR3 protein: CASSPRRGRGEETQYF
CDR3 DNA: TGTGCCAGCAGCCCCCGCCGGGGGCGCGGTGAAGAGACCCAGTACTTC

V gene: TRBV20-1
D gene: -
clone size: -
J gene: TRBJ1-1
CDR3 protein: CSARDWAANTEAFF
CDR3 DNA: TGCAGTGCTAGAGATTGGGCCGCGAACACTGAAGCTTTCTTT

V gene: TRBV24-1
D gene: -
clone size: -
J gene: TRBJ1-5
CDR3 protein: CATSEARGQPQHF
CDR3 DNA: TGTGCCACCAGTGAAGCTCGGGGTCAGCCCCAGCATTTT

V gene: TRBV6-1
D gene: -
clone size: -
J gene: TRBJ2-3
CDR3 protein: CASSVQSEDTQYF
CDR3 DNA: TGTGCCAGCAGTGTTCAGAGTGAAGATACGCAGTATTTT

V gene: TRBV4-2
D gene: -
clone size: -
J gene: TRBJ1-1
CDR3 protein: CASSQTRRNTEAFF
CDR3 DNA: TGTGCCAGCAGCCAAACCCGGAGGAACACTGAAGCTTTCTTT

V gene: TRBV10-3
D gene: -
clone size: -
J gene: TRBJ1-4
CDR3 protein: CAISGSSEFSTNEKLFF
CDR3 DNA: TGTGCCATCAGCGGGTCCTCCGAATTCTCAACTAATGAAAAACTGTTTTTT

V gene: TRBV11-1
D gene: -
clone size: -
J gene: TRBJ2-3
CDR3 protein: CASSLARTLRTDTQYF
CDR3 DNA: TGTGCCAGCAGCTTAGCCAGGACTCTCCGCACAGATACGCAGTATTTT

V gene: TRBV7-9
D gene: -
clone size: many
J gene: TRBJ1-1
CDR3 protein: CASSLGTGADTEAFF
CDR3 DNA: TGTGCCAGCAGCTTAGGTACGGGGGCAGACACTGAAGCTTTCTTT

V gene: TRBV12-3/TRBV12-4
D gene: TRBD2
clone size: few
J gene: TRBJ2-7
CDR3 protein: CASSLYPGDPGLDYEQYF
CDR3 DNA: TGTGCCAGCAGTTTATACCCCGGGGATCCGGGACTAGACTACGAGCAGTACTTC

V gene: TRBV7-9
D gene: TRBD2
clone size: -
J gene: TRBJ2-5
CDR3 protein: CASSSSGAMRETQYF
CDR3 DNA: TGTGCCAGCAGCTCTAGCGGGGCGATGAGGGAGACCCAGTACTTC

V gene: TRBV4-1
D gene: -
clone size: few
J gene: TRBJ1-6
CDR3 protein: CASSQEPLSLYNSPLHF
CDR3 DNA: TGTGCCAGCAGCCAAGAACCACTGAGTCTCTATAATTCACCCCTCCACTTT

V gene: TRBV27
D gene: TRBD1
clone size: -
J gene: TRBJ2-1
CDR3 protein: CASRGDRDEQFF
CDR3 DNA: TGTGCCAGCAGGGGAGACAGGGACGAGCAGTTCTTC

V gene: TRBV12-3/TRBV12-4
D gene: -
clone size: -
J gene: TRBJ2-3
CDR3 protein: CASSLDGGATGRTTDTQYF
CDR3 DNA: TGTGCCAGCAGTTTAGACGGGGGAGCGACTGGCCGAACCACAGATACGCAGTATTTT

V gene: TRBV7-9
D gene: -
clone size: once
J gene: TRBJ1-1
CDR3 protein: CASSPRQTRREAFF
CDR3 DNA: TGTGCCAGCAGCCCTAGACAGACCCGGAGAGAAGCTTTCTTT

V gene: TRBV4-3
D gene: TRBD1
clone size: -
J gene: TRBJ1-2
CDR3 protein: CASSQDAKGALGYTF
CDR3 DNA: TGCGCCAGCAGCCAAGATGCGAAGGGGGCGTTGGGCTACACCTTC

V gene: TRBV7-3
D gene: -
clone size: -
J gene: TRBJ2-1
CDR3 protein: CASGRDSQGVPYNEQFF
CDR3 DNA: TGTGCCAGCGGCCGGGACTCACAGGGTGTACCCTACAATGAGCAGTTCTTC

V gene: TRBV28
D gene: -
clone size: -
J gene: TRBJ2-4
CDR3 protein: CASSLRMYF
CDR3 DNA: TGTGCCAGCAGTTTACGGATGTACTTC

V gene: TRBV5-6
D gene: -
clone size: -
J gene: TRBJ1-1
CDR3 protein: CASSWGGGHTEAFF
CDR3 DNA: TGTGCCAGCAGCTGGGGGGGCGGGCACACTGAAGCTTTCTTT

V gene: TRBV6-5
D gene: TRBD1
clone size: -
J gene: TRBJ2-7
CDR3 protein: CASSMTGVFDEQYF
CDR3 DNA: TGTGCCAGCAGTATGACAGGGGTATTCGACGAGCAGTACTTC

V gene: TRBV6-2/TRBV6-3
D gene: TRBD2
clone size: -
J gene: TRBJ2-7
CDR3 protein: CASSWLAGGSSTYEQYF
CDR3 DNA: TGTGCCAGCAGTTGGCTAGCGGGGGGCTCATCCACCTACGAGCAGTACTTC

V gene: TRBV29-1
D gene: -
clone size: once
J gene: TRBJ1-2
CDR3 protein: CSGMTDGYTF
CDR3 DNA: TGCAGCGGTATGACAGATGGCTACACCTTC

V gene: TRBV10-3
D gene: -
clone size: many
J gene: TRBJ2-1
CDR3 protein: CAISESMGGSYNEQFF
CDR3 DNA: TGTGCCATCAGTGAGTCGATGGGGGGCTCCTACAATGAGCAGTTCTTC

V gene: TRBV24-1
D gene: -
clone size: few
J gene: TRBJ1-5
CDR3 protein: CATSGGDFNQPQHF
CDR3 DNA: TGTGCCACCTCCGGGGGCGATTTTAATCAGCCCCAGCATTTT

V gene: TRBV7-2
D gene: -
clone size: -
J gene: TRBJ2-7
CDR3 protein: CASSLVVNYEQYF
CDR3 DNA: TGTGCCAGCAGCTTAGTAGTCAACTACGAGCAGTACTTC